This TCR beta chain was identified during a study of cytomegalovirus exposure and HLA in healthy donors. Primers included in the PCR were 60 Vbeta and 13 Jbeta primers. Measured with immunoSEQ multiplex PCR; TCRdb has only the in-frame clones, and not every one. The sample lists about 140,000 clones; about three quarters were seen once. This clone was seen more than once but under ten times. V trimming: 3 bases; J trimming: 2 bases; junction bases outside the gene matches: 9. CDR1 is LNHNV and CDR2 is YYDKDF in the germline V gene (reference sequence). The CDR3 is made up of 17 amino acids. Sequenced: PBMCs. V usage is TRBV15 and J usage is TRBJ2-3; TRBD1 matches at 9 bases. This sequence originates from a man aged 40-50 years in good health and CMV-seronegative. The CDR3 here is CATSRLRDRVYTDTQYF. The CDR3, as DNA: TGTGCCACCAGCAGGTTGAGGGACAGGGTTTACACAGATACGCAGTATTTT.